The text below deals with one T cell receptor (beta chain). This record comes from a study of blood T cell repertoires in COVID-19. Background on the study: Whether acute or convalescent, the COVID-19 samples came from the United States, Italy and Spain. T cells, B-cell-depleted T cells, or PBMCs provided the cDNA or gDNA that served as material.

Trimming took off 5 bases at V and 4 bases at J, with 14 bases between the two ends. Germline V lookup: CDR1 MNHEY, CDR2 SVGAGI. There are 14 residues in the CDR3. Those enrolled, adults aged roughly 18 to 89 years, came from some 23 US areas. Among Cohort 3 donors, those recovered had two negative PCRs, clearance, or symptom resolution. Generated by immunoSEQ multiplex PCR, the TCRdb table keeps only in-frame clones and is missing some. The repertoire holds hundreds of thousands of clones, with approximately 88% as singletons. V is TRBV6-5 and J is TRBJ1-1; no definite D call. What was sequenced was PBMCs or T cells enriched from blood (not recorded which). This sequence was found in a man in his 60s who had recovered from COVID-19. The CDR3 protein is CASSLGVLSTEAFF. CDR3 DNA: TGTGCCAGCAGTCTTGGAGTACTTAGCACTGAAGCTTTCTTT.